The entry below gives a single T cell receptor (beta chain) sequence along with its context. Sequencing was performed with immunoSEQ multiplex PCR; in TCRdb, only in-frame clones are kept and a portion is missing. The profile shows 30,000 to 45,000 clones, 90% to 95% of them singletons. The data derive from a study of T cell changes during pregnancy in multiple sclerosis. The CDR3 has 14 amino acids. Germline V gene data show CDR1 as SGDLS and CDR2 as YYNGEE. V was shortened by 4 bases and J by 7 bases, with 15 bases between the two germline ends. This receptor was identified in a female donor with multiple sclerosis, enrolled in a pregnancy study. The sample consisted of CD8+ T cells from peripheral blood mononuclear cells, taken before pregnancy. The V gene is TRBV9, the J gene TRBJ1-5; D perhaps matches TRBD1 (5 bases). The CDR3 nucleotides are TGTGCCAGCAGCTGGGGGGGGGTTTTGCAGCCCCAGCATTTT. It codes for CASSWGGVLQPQHF.